One sample yielded the 10 T cell receptor beta chains listed below, sequenced in a study of blood T cell repertoires in COVID-19. Only in-frame clones appear in the TCRdb table, and some are missing; sequencing was by immunoSEQ multiplex PCR. The data contain over 85,000 clones, 75% to 90% of them singletons. Input material: peripheral blood. The receptors come from an elderly man with acute or convalescent COVID-19.

The rearrangement uses TRBV11-2 and TRBJ1-6; TRBD1 is a possible D gene (5 bases). There are 15 residues in the CDR3. Trimming took off 5 bases at V and 2 bases at J, with 10 bases between the two ends. Looked up from germline, CDR1 is SGHAT and CDR2 is FQNNGV. The CDR3 nucleotides are TGTGCCAGCAGCCTGGGACTTACCTATAATTCACCCCTCCACTTT. Amino acid sequence: CASSLGLTYNSPLHF.

J is TRBJ2-5 and V is TRBV5-1, with TRBD1 matching 9 bases. V lost 2 bases, J lost 5 bases, and 7 bases stayed unmatched. The germline gives CDR1 SGHRS, CDR2 YFSETQ. CDR3 length equals 15 residues. The CDR3 coding sequence is TGCGCCAGCAGCTTTTTGGGACAGGGAGGGGAGACCCAGTACTTC. It is translated as CASSFLGQGGETQYF.

This chain uses TRBV15 with TRBJ1-2, with 7 bases fitting TRBD1. CDR1 and CDR2 (germline): LNHNV, YYDKDF (reference sequence). Trimming took 6 bases from V and 7 from J; bases not matched to a gene: 5. This CDR3 spans 12 amino acids. In DNA form, the CDR3 reads TGTGCCACCAGTAGACAGGGAGGTGGCTACACCTTC. Amino acid sequence: CATSRQGGGYTF.

This clone has a single count. The V and J genes are TRBV6-2 or TRBV6-3 and TRBJ2-7; D unclear. The CDR3 covers 13 residues. Germline V gene data show CDR1 as MNHEY and CDR2 as SVGEGT. Deletions cut 2 bases from V and 0 bases from J, with 5 bases between. The CDR3 here is CASSYTVSYEQYF. The DNA of the CDR3 is TGTGCCAGCAGTTACACTGTCTCCTACGAGCAGTACTTC.

By sample fraction, this clone is hyperexpanded (1% or more). The chain couples TRBV4-2 to TRBJ2-7; 9 bases align to TRBD2. CDR3 size: 15 residues. Germline CDR1 LGHNA, CDR2 YNFKEQ. J gave up 0 bases and V 1 base, and 1 base lay outside the gene matches. CDR3 in amino acids: CASSQASGASYEQYF. The CDR3 bases are TGTGCCAGCAGCCAAGCTAGCGGGGCCTCCTACGAGCAGTACTTC.

The rearrangement uses TRBV24-1 and TRBJ2-5, with D tentatively TRBD2 (6 bases). The CDR3 is 16 amino acids. Germline V CDR1 and CDR2: KGHDR, SFDVKD. V lost 3 bases to trimming and J lost 5 bases, with 18 bases between them. CDR3 nucleotide sequence: TGTGCCACCAGTGATACGGGGGTAGCCCCCGGGGAGACCCAGTACTTC. It codes for CATSDTGVAPGETQYF.

This clone was counted between two and nine times. The CDR3 sequence: CAISETLEGFKGYTF. The CDR3 nucleotides are TGTGCCATCAGTGAAACCCTGGAGGGTTTTAAGGGCTACACCTTC. The J gene is TRBJ1-2, the V gene TRBV10-3; D remains ambiguous. The V end was cut by 3 bases, the J end by 8 bases, with 19 bases between. This CDR3 is 15 amino acids long. Germline V gene data show CDR1 as ENHRY and CDR2 as SYGVKD.

The chain is built from TRBV6-2 or TRBV6-3 and TRBJ2-1; TRBD2 aligns across 8 bases. The CDR3 extends over 16 amino acids. V shed 1 base, J shed 6 bases, and the junction held 8 bases outside the gene matches. Germline lookup yields CDR1 MNHEY and CDR2 SVGEGT. CDR3 in DNA: TGTGCCAGCAGTTACTTCCTCAGCGGGGGACCCAATGAGCAGTTCTTC. Encoded protein: CASSYFLSGGPNEQFF.

The chain has TRBV28 and TRBJ2-7; TRBD2 matches at 11 bases. The CDR3 is 14 amino acids. V was pared by 6 bases and J by 7 bases, with 8 bases of the junction left unmatched. Germline V CDR1 and CDR2: MDHEN, SYDVKM. CDR3 bases: TGTGCCAGCAGCCCACTAGCGGGAGTACGGGAGCAGTACTTC. This translates into CASSPLAGVREQYF.

The rearrangement links TRBV5-1 to TRBJ2-7; D might be TRBD2 (6 bases). This CDR3 has 14 amino acids. Germline V gene data show CDR1 as SGHRS and CDR2 as YFSETQ. Trimming cost V 0 bases and J 2 bases, with 9 bases left between them. CDR3 coding DNA: TGCGCCAGCAGCTTGGCTAGCGCTACCTACGAGCAGTACTTC. Its protein is CASSLASATYEQYF.